The clone carrying this T cell receptor beta chain was picked up many times. The sample belongs to a study of blood T cell repertoires in COVID-19. On the study more broadly: Some COVID-19 samples were acute and others convalescent; all came from the United States, Italy and Spain.

The assay was immunoSEQ multiplex PCR, and TCRdb's table has in-frame clones only and misses some. The sample lists 150,000 or so clones; about four fifths were seen once. The source of this sequence is a woman in her sixties or seventies with acute or convalescent COVID-19. Sequencing used peripheral blood.

Written as DNA, the CDR3 is TGTGCCAGCAAACCCGCAGGGATCCAGCCCCAGCATTTT. It yields the protein CASKPAGIQPQHF. The chain couples TRBV6-5 to TRBJ1-5; D might be TRBD1 (5 bases). The CDR3 runs 13 residues. In germline, CDR1 is MNHEY, CDR2 SVGAGI. V lost 7 bases and J 7 bases, leaving 14 bases between the germline ends.